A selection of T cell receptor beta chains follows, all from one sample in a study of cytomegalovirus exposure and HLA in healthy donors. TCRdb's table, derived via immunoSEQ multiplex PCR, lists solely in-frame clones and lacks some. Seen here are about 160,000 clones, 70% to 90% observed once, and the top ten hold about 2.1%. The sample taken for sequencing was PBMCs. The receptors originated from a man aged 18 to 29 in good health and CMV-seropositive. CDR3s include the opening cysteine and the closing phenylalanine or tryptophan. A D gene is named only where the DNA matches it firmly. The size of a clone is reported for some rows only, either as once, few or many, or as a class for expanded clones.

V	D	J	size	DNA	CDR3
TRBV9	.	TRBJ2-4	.	TGTGCCAGCAGCGTAGGGGAGTGGAAAAACATTCAGTACTTC	CASSVGEWKNIQYF
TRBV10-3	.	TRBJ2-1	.	TGTGCCATCAGTGCAAAGAGCTCCTACAATGAGCAGTTCTTC	CAISAKSSYNEQFF
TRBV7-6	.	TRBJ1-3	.	TGTGCCAGCAGCTTAGACCCGAGAGGAAACACCATATATTTT	CASSLDPRGNTIYF
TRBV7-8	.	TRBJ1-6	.	TGTGCCAGCAGCTCCCCGCTGGCAGGGACTAAATCACCCCTCCACTTT	CASSSPLAGTKSPLHF
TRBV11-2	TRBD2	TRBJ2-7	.	TGTGCCACCACAATAGCGGGATTTCCCTCCTACGAGCAGTACTTC	CATTIAGFPSYEQYF
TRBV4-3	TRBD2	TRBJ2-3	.	TGCGCCAGCAGCACGGCGGGGGTGACAGATACGCAGTATTTT	CASSTAGVTDTQYF
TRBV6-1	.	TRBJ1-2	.	TGTGCCAGCAGTGAAGCGTACGGAGGACCTTTCTACACCTTC	CASSEAYGGPFYTF
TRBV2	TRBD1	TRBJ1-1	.	TGTGCCAGCAGTCAAGTGGGACAGGGGAACACTGAAGCTTTCTTT	CASSQVGQGNTEAFF
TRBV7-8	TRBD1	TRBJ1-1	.	TGTGCCAGCAGCTTCGGGACAGTGAGGACTGAAGCTTTCTTT	CASSFGTVRTEAFF
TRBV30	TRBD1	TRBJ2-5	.	TGTGCCTGGAGTTGGACAGGGGATTTCGTAAAGACCCAGTACTTC	CAWSWTGDFVKTQYF
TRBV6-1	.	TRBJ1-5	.	TGTGCCAGCAGCCCCTATAGCAATCAGCCCCAGCATTTT	CASSPYSNQPQHF
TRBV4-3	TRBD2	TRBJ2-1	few	TGCGCCAGCAGCCAAGAGACTAGCGGGGGGTACAATGAGCAGTTCTTC	CASSQETSGGYNEQFF
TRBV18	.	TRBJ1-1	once	TGTGCCAGCTCGCCCGTCCCGGGACATGCGAACACTGAAGCTTTCTTT	CASSPVPGHANTEAFF
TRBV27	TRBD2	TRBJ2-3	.	TGTGCCAGCAGATCCGCGGGACTAGCCACAGATACGCAGTATTTT	CASRSAGLATDTQYF
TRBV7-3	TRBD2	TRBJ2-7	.	TGTTCCAGCAGCCCCGGACCGTGGGGGGAGGGCTACGAGCAGTACTTC	CSSSPGPWGEGYEQYF
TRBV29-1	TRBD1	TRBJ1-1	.	TGCAGCGTAGACAGGGGCGGCACTGAAGCTTTCTTT	CSVDRGGTEAFF
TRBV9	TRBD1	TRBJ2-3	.	TGTGCCAGCAGCGAGGGACAGGGAAGCACAGATACGCAGTATTTT	CASSEGQGSTDTQYF
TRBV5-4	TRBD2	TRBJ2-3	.	TGTGCCAGCAGGCCTACTAGCGGGGGTTATGATACGCAGTATTTT	CASRPTSGGYDTQYF
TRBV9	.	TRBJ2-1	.	TGTGCCAGCAGCGTTCTGGGCATCGCCTACAATGAGCAGTTCTTC	CASSVLGIAYNEQFF
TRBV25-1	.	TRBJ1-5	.	TGTGCCAGCAGTGTTAGGAGTAGCAATCAGCCCCAGCATTTT	CASSVRSSNQPQHF
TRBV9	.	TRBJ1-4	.	TGTGCCAGCAGTGGGAGGGGGAAGGCTGAGGAAAAACTGTTTTTT	CASSGRGKAEEKLFF
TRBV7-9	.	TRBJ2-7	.	TGTGCCAGCAGCTCCAAGGCCAGGAAGTACGAGCAGTACTTC	CASSSKARKYEQYF
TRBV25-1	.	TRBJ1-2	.	TGTGCCAGCAGTGAATCGGGTCGCTATGGCTACACCTTC	CASSESGRYGYTF
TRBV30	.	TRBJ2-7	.	TGTGCCTGGAGTCGACGGGGCGGGGAACAGTACTTC	CAWSRRGGEQYF
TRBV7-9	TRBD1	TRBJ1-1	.	TGTTCCAGCAGCTTAGCTTTTATGGGGACAGGGATCATGAACACTGAAGCTTTCTTT	CSSSLAFMGTGIMNTEAFF
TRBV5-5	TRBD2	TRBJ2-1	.	TGTGCCAGCAGTCCTGGAGTAGCGGGGGACTTAGAGCAGTTCTTC	CASSPGVAGDLEQFF
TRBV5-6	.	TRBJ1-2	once	TGTGCCAGCAGCTTGGGAGGTAACTATGGCTACACCTTC	CASSLGGNYGYTF
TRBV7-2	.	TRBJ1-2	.	TGTGCCAGCAGCTTAGCCGGTTCGAGCACTTATGGCTACACCTTC	CASSLAGSSTYGYTF
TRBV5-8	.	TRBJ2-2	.	TGTGCCAGCAGCTTGTTTTCTGTTAGTATCTCCGGGGAGCTGTTTTTT	CASSLFSVSISGELFF
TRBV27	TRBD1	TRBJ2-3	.	TGTGCCAGCAGTTCGGGACAGGGAACAGATACGCAGTATTTT	CASSSGQGTDTQYF
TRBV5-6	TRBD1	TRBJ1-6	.	TGTGCCAGCAGCCCCGGGGACAGAAATTCACCCCTCCACTTT	CASSPGDRNSPLHF
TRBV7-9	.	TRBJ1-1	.	TGTGCCAGCAGCCCGGACTCAGGAGGGACTGAAGCTTTCTTT	CASSPDSGGTEAFF
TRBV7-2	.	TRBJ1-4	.	TGTGCCAGCAGCTTATCCGGGTCGGTAAATGAAAAACTGTTTTTT	CASSLSGSVNEKLFF
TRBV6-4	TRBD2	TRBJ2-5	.	TGTGCCAGCAGGCGGACTAGCGGGGGCCCTGACCAAGAGACCCAGTACTTC	CASRRTSGGPDQETQYF
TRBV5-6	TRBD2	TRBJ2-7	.	TGTGCCAGCAGCAGGACTAGCGGATCCTACGAGCAGTACTTC	CASSRTSGSYEQYF
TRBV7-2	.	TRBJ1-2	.	TGTGCCAGCAGCCCAAGCGTCATGACCTACTATGGCTACACCTTC	CASSPSVMTYYGYTF
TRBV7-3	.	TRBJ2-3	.	TGTGCCAGCAGCTCCTTTAACACAGATACGCAGTATTTT	CASSSFNTDTQYF